This TCR beta chain was identified during a study of blood T cell repertoires in COVID-19. Study in general: COVID-19 samples from acute and convalescent phases originated in the United States, Italy and Spain. PBMCs, B-cell-depleted T cells, or T cells were the source of the cDNA or gDNA that made up the material.

V was cut by 6 bases and J by 6 bases, with 14 bases left in between. The V gene's germline CDR1 is SNHLY and CDR2 FYNNEI. There are 14 residues in the CDR3. Original processing methods: Amplification from reference gene primers served as the basis for estimated nucleated cell counts. Clones were read by immunoSEQ multiplex PCR, and TCRdb kept only the in-frame ones, dropping some. V and J calls and clone size are as listed in that table; D and trimming were resolved from the DNA. The table includes about 300,000 clones, around 90% detected once. J is TRBJ2-2 and V is TRBV2; D is perhaps TRBD2 (6 bases). The receptor comes from a man between 65 and 79 years old with acute or convalescent COVID-19. Sequences were obtained from peripheral blood. CDR3 sequence reads: CASRSTRRPGELFF. In DNA form, the CDR3 reads TGTGCCAGCAGGTCGACTAGGAGGCCCGGGGAGCTGTTTTTT.